A selection of T cell receptor beta chains follows, all from one sample in a study of T cells in Graves' hyperthyroidism and ophthalmopathy. Each CDR3 protein is one row after TCRdb ran MiXCR on the multiplex PCR reads. This sample yields a few hundred thousand distinct CDR3 sequences, of which 21% are seen a single time; over 40% belongs to the top ten. The sequencing sample was made of blood. The receptors originated from a woman aged 50 to 60 with Graves' hyperthyroidism. CDR3s include the opening cysteine and the closing phenylalanine or tryptophan. The order of the fields is clone size, D gene, J gene, V gene, CDR3 DNA, CDR3 protein. D genes are given only for firm matches. Some rows mark clone size as missing; the rest say once, few, many or name a class of expanded clone.

many | TRBD2 | TRBJ2-5 | TRBV5-1 | TGCGCCAGCAGCCCAACTAGCGGGGTCAGGGCCCAGTACTTC | CASSPTSGVRAQYF
many | NA | TRBJ1-5 | TRBV2 | TGTGCCAGCAGTGAACACCATAGCAATCAGCCCCAGCATTTT | CASSEHHSNQPQHF
many | TRBD1 | TRBJ1-5 | TRBV2 | TGTGCCAGCGGGGAGGGCAGGGGGCGAGGACAGCCCCAGCATTTT | CASGEGRGRGQPQHF
many | NA | TRBJ1-2 | TRBV20-1 | TGCAGTGCTAGAGATTTCCAGGGAACTAACTATGGCTACACCTTC | CSARDFQGTNYGYTF
many | NA | TRBJ2-7 | TRBV3-1 | TGTGCCAGCAGCCCCATAGGACGGAACGAGCAGTACTTC | CASSPIGRNEQYF
NA | NA | TRBJ1-3 | TRBV11-2 | TGTGCCAGCAGCTTAGTCCCGGGGGCATTCGGAAACACCATATATTTT | CASSLVPGAFGNTIYF
many | NA | TRBJ2-1 | TRBV28 | TGTGCCAGCAGTTTAAGGTATGAGCAGTTCTTC | CASSLRYEQFF
few | TRBD1 | TRBJ2-2 | TRBV28 | TGTGCCAGCAGACGCTACACAGGGGGCGGGGAGCTGTTTTTT | CASRRYTGGGELFF
many | TRBD2 | TRBJ2-5 | TRBV6-1 | TGTGCCAGCAGTAAAACAAGGCCCAAAGCGGGGGAGACCCAGTACTTC | CASSKTRPKAGETQYF
many | NA | TRBJ1-1 | TRBV12-3/TRBV12-4 | TGTGCCAGCAGTTTAGCGATTGGCAGTGAAGCTTTCTTT | CASSLAIGSEAFF
NA | NA | TRBJ1-2 | TRBV15 | TGTGCCACCAGCGCCGAGGGGAACAGGGTGGGAGGAACCTATGGCTACACCTTC | CATSAEGNRVGGTYGYTF
many | NA | TRBJ1-1 | TRBV5-1 | TGCGCCAGCAGCCGCCAAGTCGACACTGAAGCTTTCTTT | CASSRQVDTEAFF
NA | NA | TRBJ1-6 | TRBV7-2 | TGTGCCAGCAGCTTCCCGGGGCGTCTTAATTCACCCCTCCACTTT | CASSFPGRLNSPLHF
few | TRBD1 | TRBJ2-2 | TRBV11-3 | TGTGCCAGCAGCCCCAGACAGGGGACCGGGGAGCTGTTTTTT | CASSPRQGTGELFF
many | NA | TRBJ2-1 | TRBV6-1 | TGTGCCAGCAGTCCCCGGACAGGCCGGACTAGGGACAATGAGCAGTTCTTC | CASSPRTGRTRDNEQFF
few | TRBD1 | TRBJ1-6 | TRBV3-1 | TGTGCCAGCAGCCTGGGACAGTTTAACTCACCCCTCCACTTT | CASSLGQFNSPLHF
many | NA | TRBJ2-6 | TRBV20-1 | TGCAGTGCTAGAGCCAGGAGCTCTGGGGCCAACGTCCTGACTTTC | CSARARSSGANVLTF
NA | TRBD1 | TRBJ1-1 | TRBV6-2/TRBV6-3 | TGTGCCAGCACCGAAAGGGGGCCAGGGTCTTGGAACACTGAAGCTTTCTTT | CASTERGPGSWNTEAFF
NA | NA | TRBJ1-1 | TRBV11-2 | TGTGCCAGCAGCGATCGATTCGGCGATCAAGCTTTCTTT | CASSDRFGDQAFF
many | TRBD1 | TRBJ2-5 | TRBV11-1 | TGTGCCAGCAGCCCCGGGACAGGGGGTAAAGAGACCCAGTACTTC | CASSPGTGGKETQYF
NA | TRBD2 | TRBJ2-2 | TRBV7-2 | TGTGCCAGCAGCCCCCGGGGGGGAGGAAGATCTGGCACCGGGGAGCTGTTTTTT | CASSPRGGGRSGTGELFF
few | TRBD1 | TRBJ1-2 | TRBV29-1 | TGCAGCGCAACGGGCCGGACAGGGGCCTATGGCTACACCTTC | CSATGRTGAYGYTF
few | NA | TRBJ1-2 | TRBV29-1 | TGCAGCGTTGTTACTGGGAACTATGGCTACACCTTC | CSVVTGNYGYTF
NA | TRBD1 | TRBJ2-3 | TRBV10-3 | TGTGCCATCGCCGCACAGGGGATTGGCACAGATACGCAGTATTTT | CAIAAQGIGTDTQYF
many | NA | TRBJ2-7 | TRBV10-3 | TGTGCCATCAGTGATTCTCCCCTTGGGCAGTACTTC | CAISDSPLGQYF
many | TRBD1 | TRBJ2-3 | TRBV5-1 | TGCGCCAGCAGCTTGCGGGACAGGTCAACGCAGTATTTT | CASSLRDRSTQYF
many | NA | TRBJ2-6 | TRBV7-9 | TGTGCCAGCAGCTCCCTAATCTCTGGGGCCAACGTCCTGACTTTC | CASSSLISGANVLTF
NA | TRBD2 | TRBJ2-3 | TRBV19 | TGTGCCAGTAGTCCCCTTGGGAGGGGTAACACAGATACGCAGTATTTT | CASSPLGRGNTDTQYF
few | TRBD1 | TRBJ2-2 | TRBV18 | TGTGCCAGCTCATCTAGACAGGGGGCCTACGGGGAGCTGTTTTTT | CASSSRQGAYGELFF
many | TRBD1 | TRBJ2-1 | TRBV5-1 | TGCGCCAGCAGCCTAGGGACAGGGGGCATCAATGAGCAGTTCTTC | CASSLGTGGINEQFF